The T cell receptor (beta chain) under discussion was sequenced for a study of CD8+ T cells in alopecia areata. Overall study context: Tofacitinib treatment spanned 6 to 18 months, with 6 months off drug afterward.

This clone is a singleton in its sample. As part of sample collection, lesional scalp punch biopsies and peripheral blood were taken from alopecia areata patients. Investigators sorted PBMCs to obtain both CD4+ and CD8+ T cells. The sequencing template was cDNA reverse transcribed from extracted RNA. The method was immunoSEQ multiplex PCR; TCRdb's version includes in-frame clones alone and lacks a portion of them. The table lists approximately 54,000 clones, around 96% of them singletons. The CDR3 runs to 15 residues. V gave up 5 bases and J gave up 5 bases, with 18 bases separating them. Germline CDR1 LNHDA, CDR2 SQIVND (reference sequence).

This receptor was taken from a human donor with alopecia areata. This sequence joins TRBV19 and TRBJ2-5; D may correspond to TRBD1 or TRBD2 (5 bases each). The material sequenced was CD8+ T cells sorted from blood, taken at week 0. CDR3 sequence reads: CASSAGDRTGETQYF. In DNA form, the CDR3 reads TGTGCCAGTAGTGCCGGGGACCGCACCGGGGAGACCCAGTACTTC.